What follows are 5 T cell receptor beta chains derived from one specimen sequenced in a study of CD8+ T cells in alopecia areata. Reverse transcribed after extraction, RNA yielded cDNA as the sequencing template. The table came from immunoSEQ multiplex PCR; TCRdb's copy has only in-frame clones and leaves some out. This sample carries 140,000 to 150,000 clones, approximately 51% of them seen once, and the ten largest clones take more than 0.95%. The material was CD4+ T cells sorted from blood, obtained at week 0. These receptors were taken from a human donor with alopecia areata.

The CDR3 loop reads CAWSSRGTYEQYF. The CDR3 DNA follows: TGTGCCTGGAGCTCAAGAGGCACCTACGAGCAGTACTTC. The V and J genes are TRBV30 and TRBJ2-7; D is unresolved. Germline V gives CDR1 GTSNPN, CDR2 SVGIG (reference sequence). The CDR3 is 13 residues long. V shed 3 bases and J shed 2 bases, with 11 bases lying between them. The variable domain in full, completed from reference TRBV30 and TRBJ2-7, reads SQTIHQWPATLVQPVGSPLSLECTVEGTSNPNLYWYRQAAGRGLQLLFYSVGIGQISSEVPQNLSASRPQDRQFILSSKKLLLSDSGFYLCAWSSRGTYEQYFGPGTRLTVT.

The V and J genes are TRBV18 and TRBJ2-5; the D is unclear. This CDR3 has 11 residues. The germline V gene has CDR1 KGHSH and CDR2 LQKENI. The V end was cut by 4 bases, the J end by 5 bases, with 5 bases between. DNA for the CDR3: TGTGCCAGCTCACGTACGGAGACCCAGTACTTC. Translating it yields CASSRTETQYF.

This clone was found a few times. The chain employs TRBV29-1 and TRBJ2-6; tentatively, D is TRBD1 (6 bases). Per germline, CDR1 SQVTM and CDR2 ANQGSEA. The CDR3 spans 14 residues. Trimming shortened V by 6 bases and J by 2 bases, and 11 bases separated the two germline ends. This CDR3 reads CSVADRPGANVLTF. CDR3 DNA: TGCAGCGTGGCGGACAGACCTGGGGCCAACGTCCTGACTTTC.

A few counts support this clone. The chain employs TRBV2 and TRBJ1-1; D not certain. V lost 3 bases to trimming and J lost 2 bases, with 10 bases between them. Per the germline V gene, CDR1 is SNHLY and CDR2 is FYNNEI. This CDR3 contains 14 residues. The CDR3 DNA is TGTGCCAGCAGTGAGCGGGCAAGCAACACTGAAGCTTTCTTT. It specifies CASSERASNTEAFF.

There are a few counts of this clone. The chain has TRBV28 and TRBJ2-5, with unresolved D. This CDR3 has 15 amino acids. The germline gives CDR1 MDHEN, CDR2 SYDVKM. Trimming cost V 6 bases and J 1 base, with 15 bases left between them. CDR3 in amino acids: CASRKVLVSQETQYF. The CDR3, as DNA: TGTGCCAGCAGGAAGGTATTGGTCTCCCAAGAGACCCAGTACTTC.